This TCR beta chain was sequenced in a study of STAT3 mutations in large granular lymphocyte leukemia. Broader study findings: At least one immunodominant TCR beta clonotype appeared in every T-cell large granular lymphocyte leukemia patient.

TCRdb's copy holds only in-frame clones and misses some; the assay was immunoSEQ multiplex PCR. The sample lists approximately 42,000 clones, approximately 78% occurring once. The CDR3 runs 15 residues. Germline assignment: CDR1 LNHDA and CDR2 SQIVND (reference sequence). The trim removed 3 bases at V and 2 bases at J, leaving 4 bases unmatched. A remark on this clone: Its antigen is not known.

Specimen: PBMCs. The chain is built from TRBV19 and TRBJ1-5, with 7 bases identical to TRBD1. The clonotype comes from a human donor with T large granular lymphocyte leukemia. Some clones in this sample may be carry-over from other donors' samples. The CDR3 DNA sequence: TGTGCCAGTAGTATGACAGGGTCGGGCAATCAGCCCCAGCATTTT. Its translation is CASSMTGSGNQPQHF.